This T cell receptor (beta chain) was sequenced in a study of T cells in Graves' hyperthyroidism and ophthalmopathy. Regarding the study as a whole: Blood held most thyroid clonotypes expanded above 0.001 frequency.

Amplified regions were TCR beta CDR3 sequences from RNA transcripts. First-round RT-PCR of the TCR CDR3 relied on the HTBI primer set. TCRdb reanalysed the multiplex PCR reads using MiXCR and keeps one entry per CDR3 protein. This sample has roughly 660,000 distinct CDR3 sequences, with 17% found just once. V gave up 1 base and J gave up 8 bases, with 6 bases separating them. The germline CDR1 and CDR2 sequences are WNHNN and SYGVQD (reference sequence). The CDR3 length is 12 residues. Stable Graves' hyperthyroidism denoted no ophthalmopathy progression over 18 months. Clinicians diagnosed patients from clinical symptoms, serum thyroxine and TRAb, thyroid ultrasound and orbital computed tomography. PBMCs came from less than 11 ml fresh peripheral blood. This clonotype was counted a few times. Its antigen is not identified.

Sequencing was done on a sample of blood. V usage is TRBV10-1 and J usage is TRBJ2-1; D is undetermined. This sequence was found in a man in his forties or fifties with Graves' hyperthyroidism. DNA of the CDR3: TGCGCCAGCAGTGAGTTTGGGCATGAGCAGTTCTTC. Translation gives CASSEFGHEQFF.